The 20 T cell receptor beta chains reported below all come from one sample, sequenced in a study of T cells after yellow fever vaccination. TCRdb called the 5' RACE reads again in MiXCR, with one record for every CDR3 protein. The sample holds roughly 30,000 distinct CDR3 sequences, roughly a tenth seen once. The starting material was PBMCs, either bulk or a sorted T-cell subset (CD4+, CD8+, memory, or dextramer-sorted; not recorded which), obtained around 16 days after the first yellow fever vaccination. The receptors here all came from a man younger than 35 who received the YFV17D yellow fever vaccine.

About this clonotype itself: Just one base apart from a much larger clone, this may be a read error. The chain recombines TRBV7-2 with TRBJ2-2, with D unclear. Germline CDR1 reads SGHTA; CDR2 reads FQGNSA. V was cut by 5 bases and J by 10 bases, with 14 bases left in between. The CDR3 length is 13 residues. This chain's CDR3 is CASSPAKSVELFF. CDR3 coding DNA: TGTGCCAGCAGCCCTGCGAAATCTGTGGAGCTGTTTTTT.

This clonotype turned up a few times. J is TRBJ2-1 and V is TRBV30; D is uncertain. V lost 7 bases, J lost 10 bases, and 23 bases lay in between. In germline, CDR1 is GTSNPN, CDR2 SVGIG (reference sequence). The CDR3 loop spans 14 amino acids. The CDR3 nucleotides read TGTGCCTACCAACGGAGCGCCTCCATGTGGGAGCAGTTCTTC. Amino acid sequence: CAYQRSASMWEQFF.

This clonotype is medium-sized by share. The rearrangement links TRBV25-1 to TRBJ2-3; 7 nucleotides line up with TRBD1. Germline V gene data show CDR1 as MGHDK and CDR2 as SYGVNS. The CDR3 runs to 14 residues. Unmatched junction bases numbered 4, after V lost 6 bases and J lost 1 base. CDR3 protein: CASRRGTGTDTQYF. The CDR3 DNA follows: TGTGCCAGCAGGAGGGGGACAGGCACAGATACGCAGTATTTT. Complete variable domain (other parts from reference TRBV25-1 and TRBJ2-3): EADIYQTPRYLVIGTGKKITLECSQTMGHDKMYWYQQDPGMELHLIHYSYGVNSTEKGDLSSESTVSRIRTEHFPLTLESARPSHTSQYLCASRRGTGTDTQYFGPGTRLTVL.

At least ten counts were recorded for this clonotype. The chain links TRBV7-6 to TRBJ2-3, with 8 bases that match TRBD1. CDR3 length: 14 residues. Germline V CDR1 and CDR2: SGHVS, FNYEAQ. V dropped 0 bases and J dropped 12; count of bases not matched to a gene: 8. The CDR3 DNA reads TGTGCCAGCAGCTTAGCGACAGGGGCCAAAGTCCAGTATTTT. Protein: CASSLATGAKVQYF.

Note on this clonotype: This may stem from a read error, because a much larger clone lies one nucleotide away. This sequence joins TRBV5-1 and TRBJ2-6; no firm D call. This CDR3 is 15 amino acids long. The germline V gene encodes CDR1 SGHRS and CDR2 YFSETQ. V gave up 0 bases and J gave up 3 bases, with 7 bases separating them. CDR3 protein: CASSLVIYGANVLTF. The CDR3 region has the DNA TGCGCCAGCAGCTTGGTGATATATGGGGCCAACGTCCTGACTTTC.

This clonotype was detected ten times or more. The CDR3 spells CAWARGDEQFF. CDR3 bases: TGTGCCTGGGCCCGAGGGGATGAGCAGTTCTTC. The V call is TRBV30, the J call TRBJ2-1; D is possibly TRBD1 or TRBD2 (5 bases each). CDR3 length equals 11 residues. Germline V gene sequence: CDR1 GTSNPN, CDR2 SVGIG (reference sequence). V was trimmed by 5 bases and J by 8 bases, leaving 10 bases between them.

The table lists this clonotype with many counts. This chain uses TRBV5-5 with TRBJ2-6; 8 positions agree with TRBD1. The CDR3 covers 16 residues. With 5 bases clipped from V and 2 bases from J, the junction kept 6 bases outside the gene matches. Germline assignment: CDR1 SGHKS and CDR2 YYEKEE (reference sequence). CDR3 region: CASSFTGGPGANVLTF. For the CDR3, the DNA is TGTGCCAGCAGTTTTACAGGGGGGCCTGGGGCCAACGTCCTGACTTTC.

This clonotype was picked up many times. The genes are TRBV5-1 and TRBJ1-4; maybe TRBD1 (5 bases). The germline V gene encodes CDR1 SGHRS and CDR2 YFSETQ. V was clipped by 1 base and J by 5 bases, with 30 bases between them. The CDR3 runs 21 residues. The CDR3 loop is CASSLLNPFPGRGAKNEKLFF. The CDR3 region has the DNA TGCGCCAGCAGCTTGCTTAACCCATTCCCGGGTCGCGGGGCGAAAAATGAAAAACTGTTTTTT.

Points on this clonotype: This sequence may be a read error, since a much larger clone differs from it by one base. V usage is TRBV27 and J usage is TRBJ2-5, with 7 nucleotides matching TRBD1. CDR3 length: 12 residues. With 6 bases clipped from V and 5 bases from J, the junction kept 3 bases outside the gene matches. In germline, CDR1 is MNHEY, CDR2 SMNVEV (reference sequence). The chain's CDR3 is CASRTGVETQYF. DNA of the CDR3: TGTGCCAGCAGAACAGGGGTGGAGACCCAGTACTTC.

This clonotype was counted ten times or more. The rearrangement joins TRBV7-2 to TRBJ2-3, with a tentative D call TRBD1 (5 bases). This CDR3 has 15 residues. V lost 2 bases and J lost 4, with 13 bases in between. CDR1 is SGHTA and CDR2 is FQGNSA in the germline V gene. DNA of the CDR3: TGTGCCAGCAGCTTATCGTCAGGGTTCGCAGATACGCAGTATTTT. Amino acids: CASSLSSGFADTQYF.

This clonotype was seen ten or more times. The chain has TRBV4-2 and TRBJ2-2; 8 bases are a match to TRBD1. Per germline, CDR1 LGHNA and CDR2 YNFKEQ. The CDR3 length is 12 residues. The V gene end was trimmed by 0 bases and the J gene end by 13 bases; junction bases not matched to a gene: 1. The CDR3 coding sequence is TGTGCCAGCAGCCAAGATGACAGGGGGCTGTTTTTT. It encodes CASSQDDRGLFF.

The sample holds many counts of this clonotype. This chain connects TRBV6-5 to TRBJ1-4; TRBD1 might be the D (6 bases). The germline V and J ends were trimmed by 5 bases and 4 bases, with 11 bases remaining between them. This CDR3 contains 14 residues. Germline CDR1 reads MNHEY; CDR2 reads SVGAGI. The CDR3, as DNA: TGTGCCAGCAGTCACAGGGACCATAATGAAAAACTGTTTTTT. The encoded protein is CASSHRDHNEKLFF.

This clonotype was recorded many times. The rearrangement links TRBV5-6 to TRBJ2-7; TRBD2 is a possible D gene (5 bases). Between the trimmed V and J ends, which lost 1 base and 2 bases, there was a span of 7 bases. Germline loops: CDR1 SGHDT, CDR2 YYEEEE. There are 13 residues in the CDR3. The CDR3 region is CASSLRETYEQYV. The CDR3 DNA reads as TGTGCCAGCAGCTTGAGGGAGACCTACGAGCAGTACGTC.

This clonotype has ten or more counts. The J gene is TRBJ2-2, the V gene TRBV13; no reliable D call. The germline V gene encodes CDR1 PRHDT and CDR2 FYEKMQ (reference sequence). The germline V and J ends were trimmed by 8 bases and 6 bases, with 10 bases remaining between them. The CDR3 has 12 amino acids. CDR3 DNA sequence: TGTGCCAGCGGTCGCTGGGCCGGGGAGCTGTTTTTT. Amino acid sequence: CASGRWAGELFF. The complete variable domain, with remaining parts taken from reference TRBV13 and TRBJ2-2, reads AAGVIQSPRHLIKEKRETATLKCYPIPRHDTVYWYQQGPGQDPQFLISFYEKMQSDKGSIPDRFSAQQFSDYHSELNMSSLELGDSALYFCASGRWAGELFFGEGSRLTVL.

The genes are TRBV12-3 or TRBV12-4 and TRBJ2-3, with no clear D. The CDR3 runs to 15 residues. V was clipped by 8 bases and J by 1 base, with 16 bases between them. CDR3 protein: CASGPGPRGTDTQYF. CDR3 in DNA: TGTGCCAGCGGCCCCGGGCCCCGCGGCACAGATACGCAGTATTTT.

This clonotype was seen many times. The CDR3 region is CASSEIQGRDYTF. DNA for the CDR3: TGTGCCAGCAGCGAGATTCAGGGACGGGACTACACCTTC. The gene calls are TRBV28 and TRBJ1-2; D may be TRBD1 (5 bases). Germline CDR1 and CDR2: MDHEN and SYDVKM. Trimming shortened V by 6 bases and J by 10 bases, and 18 bases separated the two germline ends. The CDR3 extends over 13 amino acids.

As to this clonotype: It may be a read error: a sequence one base away is much more abundant. The chain combines TRBV7-9 with TRBJ2-5; the D is unclear. Per germline, CDR1 SEHNR and CDR2 FQNEAQ (reference sequence). Trimming stripped 5 bases from V and 1 base from J, with 11 bases between. CDR3 length equals 14 residues. CDR3 region: CASSPGPFQETQYF. CDR3 nucleotides: TGTGCCAGCAGCCCCGGACCCTTCCAAGAGACCCAGTACTTC. The variable domain in full, with the rest retrieved from reference TRBV7-9 and TRBJ2-5, is DTGVSQNPRHKITKRGQNVTFRCDPISEHNRLYWYRQTLGQGPEFLTYFQNEAQLEKSRLLSDRFSAERPKGSFSTLEIQRTEQGDSAMYLCASSPGPFQETQYFGPGTRLLVL.

Concerning this clonotype: A much larger clonotype is one base distant, so this may be a read error. The chain has TRBV7-9 and TRBJ1-6, with D unresolved. V was shortened by 7 bases and J by 8 bases, with 9 bases between the two germline ends. Germline V lookup: CDR1 SEHNR, CDR2 FQNEAQ (reference sequence). The CDR3 sequence is 12 residues long. The CDR3 region has the DNA TGTGCCAGCACGTTATTGGATTCACCCCTCCACTTT. Its translation is CASTLLDSPLHF.

This clonotype occurred many times. CDR3 in DNA: TGTGCCAGCAGCTTGTCGGGACTAAATGAGCAGTTCTTC. Translated, it gives CASSLSGLNEQFF. The V gene is TRBV5-6, the J gene TRBJ2-1; 7 bases match TRBD2. With V trimmed by 1 base and J by 7 bases, 2 bases remained unmatched. CDR3 length equals 13 residues. CDR1 and CDR2 (germline): SGHDT, YYEEEE. The full variable domain, with the rest looked up from reference TRBV5-6 and TRBJ2-1, is DAGVTQSPTHLIKTRGQQVTLRCSPKSGHDTVSWYQQALGQGPQFIFQYYEEEERQRGNFPDRFSGHQFPNYSSELNVNALLLGDSALYLCASSLSGLNEQFFGPGTRLTVL.

This clonotype has at least ten counts. The chain links TRBV4-1 to TRBJ2-2; 8 bases match TRBD2. The V and J ends lost 3 bases and 4 bases, in that order; junction bases with no gene match: 10. The CDR3 extends over 17 amino acids. Germline V lookup: CDR1 MGHRA, CDR2 YSYEKL. CDR3 sequence: CASSHGLGGASTGELFF. The CDR3 region has the DNA TGCGCCAGCAGCCACGGACTCGGGGGGGCGAGCACCGGGGAGCTGTTTTTT.